The 21 T cell receptor beta chains given below trace back to one sample, sequenced in a study of cytomegalovirus exposure and HLA in healthy donors. The study ran its PCR with 60 Vbeta and 13 Jbeta primers. Libraries were prepared by immunoSEQ multiplex PCR; TCRdb keeps only in-frame clonotypes and omits some of them. The repertoire includes 110,000 to 150,000 clones, around 10% of them detected once, and less than 2% sits in the top ten. Sequenced: PBMCs. These receptors all stem from a male donor in good health and CMV-seronegative.

This clone was counted between two and nine times. The V gene is TRBV9, the J gene TRBJ1-1; TRBD1 matches 7 bases. The V gene's germline CDR1 is SGDLS and CDR2 YYNGEE. The CDR3 length is 14 residues. The V and J ends lost 4 bases and 8 bases, in that order; junction bases with no gene match: 11. In DNA form, the CDR3 reads TGTGCCAGCAGCCCCCCGGGACAGATAAGAGAAGCTTTCTTT. This sequence encodes CASSPPGQIREAFF.

The chain employs TRBV29-1 and TRBJ2-7, with 11 bases matching TRBD2. Germline V CDR1 and CDR2: SQVTM, ANQGSEA. The junction had 4 bases not matched to a gene; V was cut back by 2 bases and J by 4 bases. This CDR3 region has 14 residues. CDR3: CSVELAGGGYEQYF. DNA for the CDR3: TGCAGCGTTGAACTAGCGGGAGGAGGATACGAGCAGTACTTC.

The rearrangement links TRBV4-3 to TRBJ2-1, with TRBD2 matching over 12 bases. V shed 0 bases, J shed 6 bases, and the junction held 6 bases outside the gene matches. Germline V gene data show CDR1 as LGHNA and CDR2 as YSLEER. This CDR3 contains 17 residues. The chain's CDR3 is CASSQEASGGVINEQFF. In nucleotides, the CDR3 is TGCGCCAGCAGCCAAGAAGCTAGCGGGGGGGTCATCAATGAGCAGTTCTTC.

V is TRBV28 and J is TRBJ1-2; D is possibly TRBD1 (5 bases). The CDR3 length is 15 residues. Trimming took off 3 bases at V and 5 bases at J, with 16 bases between the two ends. Germline values: CDR1 MDHEN, CDR2 SYDVKM. The CDR3 reads CASSLRDLRGYGYTF. The CDR3 nucleotides are TGTGCCAGCAGTTTGAGGGACCTACGGGGGTATGGCTACACCTTC.

On this clone itself: The conserved closing phenylalanine or tryptophan is absent in this CDR3, likely reflecting a read error. This chain connects TRBV5-1 to TRBJ1-2, with 7 bases that match TRBD1. CDR1 SGHRS and CDR2 YFSETQ come from the germline V gene. The V segment lost 4 bases and the J segment 7 bases; nucleotides outside the gene matches: 13. The CDR3 is 15 residues long. The CDR3 is CASSAQTGWSFGYTV. The DNA for the CDR3 is TGCGCCAGCAGCGCGCAGACAGGGTGGTCTTTTGGCTACACCGTC.

V usage is TRBV5-1 and J usage is TRBJ1-1; TRBD1 might be the D (5 bases). Germline V gene lookup returns CDR1 SGHRS and CDR2 YFSETQ. V was pared by 0 bases and J by 4 bases, with 16 bases between. This CDR3 contains 16 residues. Here the CDR3 reads CASSLAPATAATEAFF. DNA of the CDR3: TGCGCCAGCAGCTTGGCTCCGGCGACAGCAGCCACTGAAGCTTTCTTT.

The rearrangement links TRBV4-3 to TRBJ2-7; TRBD1 matches 9 bases. The germline V gene encodes CDR1 LGHNA and CDR2 YSLEER. V lost 0 bases, J lost 11 bases, and 14 bases stayed unmatched. The CDR3 is 16 amino acids. CDR3 sequence: CASSQDIGTGNSVEYF. In DNA, the CDR3 is TGCGCCAGCAGCCAAGATATCGGGACAGGGAATTCGGTGGAGTACTTC.

This clone came up a few times. The V gene is TRBV5-6, the J gene TRBJ2-7; 9 positions agree with TRBD2. Germline trimming cut 2 bases from V and 7 bases from J; bases unmatched to any gene: 7. Germline V CDR1 and CDR2: SGHDT, YYEEEE. This CDR3 contains 14 residues. The CDR3: CASSFSSGNGEQYF. CDR3 nucleotide sequence: TGTGCCAGCAGCTTCTCTAGCGGGAACGGGGAGCAGTACTTC.

This clone was detected a few times. This sequence joins TRBV7-9 and TRBJ1-2; 8 bases are shared with TRBD1. Losses at the gene ends were 4 bases for V and 5 bases for J; bases not matched to a gene: 6. Germline V gene sequence: CDR1 SEHNR, CDR2 FQNEAQ (reference sequence). CDR3 length equals 14 residues. Here the CDR3 DNA reads TGTGCCAGCAGCTCCAGGGGGCAGGAGTATGGCTACACCTTC. Translated, it gives CASSSRGQEYGYTF.

This clone was counted between two and nine times. The V and J genes are TRBV7-2 and TRBJ2-1; a weak D match, TRBD2 (6 bases). Germline-derived CDR1 and CDR2 are SGHTA and FQGNSA. The length of the CDR3 is 14 residues. V lost 5 bases and J 7 bases, leaving 15 bases between the germline ends. Here the CDR3 reads CASSPSRGRNEQFF. The CDR3 DNA reads as TGTGCCAGCAGCCCCTCGCGGGGTCGGAATGAGCAGTTCTTC.

The chain carries TRBV6-1 and TRBJ2-5; TRBD1 might be the D (5 bases). The end of the DNA is better explained by TRBJ2-7, so the J call may be wrong. CDR3 length equals 15 residues. CDR1 MNHNS and CDR2 SASEGT come from the germline V gene. The DNA for the CDR3 is TGTGCCAGCAACTCCCCCCACCAGGGAAGGGTCGAGCAGTACTTC. It codes for CASNSPHQGRVEQYF.

This clone was detected a few times. The V call is TRBV4-3, the J call TRBJ2-3; TRBD2 aligns across 8 bases. The V and J ends lost 5 bases and 2 bases, in that order; junction bases with no gene match: 12. CDR1 is LGHNA and CDR2 is YSLEER in the germline V gene. The CDR3 sequence is 17 residues long. As DNA, the CDR3 is TGCGCCAGCAGCTCCCGCAGTAGCGGGGCATACACAGATACGCAGTATTTT. Its translation: CASSSRSSGAYTDTQYF.

This clone was counted a single time. The rearrangement joins TRBV2 to TRBJ2-5; 10 bases line up with TRBD1. The J call is in doubt because the DNA end fits TRBJ2-7 better. This CDR3 has 13 amino acids. The germline gives CDR1 SNHLY, CDR2 FYNNEI. CDR3 amino acids: CASSPDRGYEQYF. Written as DNA, the CDR3 is TGTGCCAGCAGTCCGGACAGGGGGTACGAGCAGTACTTC.

The chain joins TRBV27 to TRBJ1-2; 11 nucleotides match TRBD1. V was pared by 6 bases and J by 8 bases, with 5 bases of the junction left unmatched. Looked up from germline, CDR1 is MNHEY and CDR2 is SMNVEV (reference sequence). CDR3 length: 13 residues. For the CDR3, the DNA is TGTGCCAGCAGGCCCGGACAGGGGGCCGGCTACACCTTC. Translated, it gives CASRPGQGAGYTF.

This chain uses TRBV23-1 with TRBJ1-6, with TRBD1 matching over 7 bases. TRBV23-1 is identified as an open reading frame with a role that is uncertain. V gave up 2 bases and J gave up 7 bases; unmatched junction bases: 5. CDR3 length: 15 residues. The DNA for the CDR3 is TGCGCCAGCAGTCAAGCTCAGGGGGGAAATTCACCCCTCCACTTT. Its translation is CASSQAQGGNSPLHF.

The chain links TRBV9 to TRBJ2-7, with TRBD2 as a possible D gene (5 bases). CDR1 SGDLS and CDR2 YYNGEE come from the germline V gene. Trimming cost V 5 bases and J 7 bases, with 13 bases left between them. The CDR3 is made up of 12 amino acids. The CDR3 DNA reads as TGTGCCAGCAGAGACTCCCCGGGGGAGCAGTACTTC. Translating gives CASRDSPGEQYF.

The chain uses TRBV9 and TRBJ2-6; 7 nucleotides line up with TRBD1. Germline CDR1 and CDR2: SGDLS and YYNGEE. V trimming: 4 bases; J trimming: 0 bases; junction bases outside the gene matches: 10. The CDR3 extends over 18 amino acids. The DNA of the CDR3 is TGTGCCAGCAGCTCCCGGCCTACAGGGGACTCTGGGGCCAACGTCCTGACTTTC. Translating it yields CASSSRPTGDSGANVLTF.

This chain joins TRBV19 and TRBJ1-5; D is undetermined. There are 15 residues in the CDR3. In germline, CDR1 is LNHDA, CDR2 SQIVND (reference sequence). V lost 5 bases to trimming and J lost 3 bases, with 14 bases between them. The CDR3, as DNA: TGTGCCAGTAGTTATGGCCCAGCGGACAATCAGCCCCAGCATTTT. It yields the protein CASSYGPADNQPQHF.

This clone was counted only a few times. J is TRBJ1-1 and V is TRBV16; possibly TRBD1 for D (6 bases). V lost 2 bases to trimming and J lost 4 bases, with 20 bases between them. The CDR3 has 17 amino acids. CDR1 KGHSY and CDR2 FQNENV come from the germline V gene. The CDR3 DNA is TGTGCCAGCAGCCAAGATGGGCCGCAGGGGTGGGGCACTGAAGCTTTCTTT. Translating it yields CASSQDGPQGWGTEAFF. The complete variable domain, with remaining parts taken from reference TRBV16 and TRBJ1-1, reads GEEVAQTPKHLVRGEGQKAKLYCAPIKGHSYVFWYQQVLKNEFKFLISFQNENVFDETGMPKERFSAKCLPNSPCSLEIQATKLEDSAVYFCASSQDGPQGWGTEAFFGQGTRLTVV.

The V and J genes are TRBV7-8 and TRBJ2-7; D gene ambiguous. The CDR3 consists of 15 residues. Germline V gene data show CDR1 as SGHVS and CDR2 as FQNEAQ. V was trimmed by 5 bases and J by 0 bases, leaving 14 bases between them. The CDR3 sequence is CASSADIISSYEQYF. Written as DNA, the CDR3 is TGTGCCAGCAGCGCCGACATCATTAGCTCCTACGAGCAGTACTTC.

The chain recombines TRBV6-1 with TRBJ2-7; D remains unclear. Trimming took 3 bases from V and 7 from J, leaving 7 bases between them. This CDR3 is 11 amino acids long. Germline V gene lookup returns CDR1 MNHNS and CDR2 SASEGT. Here the CDR3 reads CASSEQWEQYF. Here the CDR3 DNA reads TGTGCCAGCAGTGAGCAGTGGGAGCAGTACTTC.